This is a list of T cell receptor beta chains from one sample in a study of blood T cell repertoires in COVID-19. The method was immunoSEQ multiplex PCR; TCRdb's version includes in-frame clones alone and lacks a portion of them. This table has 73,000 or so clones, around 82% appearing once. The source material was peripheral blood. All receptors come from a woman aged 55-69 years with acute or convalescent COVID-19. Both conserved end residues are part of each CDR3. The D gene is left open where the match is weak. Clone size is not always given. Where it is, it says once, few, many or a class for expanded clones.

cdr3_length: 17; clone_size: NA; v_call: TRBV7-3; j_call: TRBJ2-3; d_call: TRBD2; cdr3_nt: TGTGCCAGCAGCTTAAGGCTAGCGGGGGGGCTCACAGATACGCAGTATTTT; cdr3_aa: CASSLRLAGGLTDTQYF
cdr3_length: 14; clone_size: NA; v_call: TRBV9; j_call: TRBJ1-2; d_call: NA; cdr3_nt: TGTGCCAGCAGTCGAGGGCAGGGACTTCGCGGCTACACCTTC; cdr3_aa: CASSRGQGLRGYTF
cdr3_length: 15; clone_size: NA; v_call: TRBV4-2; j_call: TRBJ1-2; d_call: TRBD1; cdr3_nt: TGTGCCAGCAATCCCGGGACAGGGGAATCTTTGGGCTACACCTTC; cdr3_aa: CASNPGTGESLGYTF
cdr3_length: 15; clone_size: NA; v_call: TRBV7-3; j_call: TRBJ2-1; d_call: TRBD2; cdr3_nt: TGTGCCAGCAGCTTACTAGCGGGGGCTTACAATGAGCAGTTCTTC; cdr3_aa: CASSLLAGAYNEQFF
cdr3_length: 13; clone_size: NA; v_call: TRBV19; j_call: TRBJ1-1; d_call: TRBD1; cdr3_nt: TGTGCCAGTAGTCTGGACAGGGCCACTGAAGCTTTCTTT; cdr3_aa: CASSLDRATEAFF
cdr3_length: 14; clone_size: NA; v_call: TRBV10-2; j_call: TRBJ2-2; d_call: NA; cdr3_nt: TGCGCCAGCGAGACAAGCCTAAACACCGGGGAGCTGTTTTTT; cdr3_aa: CASETSLNTGELFF
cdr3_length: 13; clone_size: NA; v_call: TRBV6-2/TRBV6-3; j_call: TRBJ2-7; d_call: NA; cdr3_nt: TGTGCCAGCAGTTACCAGGGGCACTACGAGCAGTACTTC; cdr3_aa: CASSYQGHYEQYF
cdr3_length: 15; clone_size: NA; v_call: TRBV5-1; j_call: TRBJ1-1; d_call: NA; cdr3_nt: TGCGCCAGCAGCCCCCTACAGGGTGGCCGGTCTGAAGCTTTCTTT; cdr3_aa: CASSPLQGGRSEAFF
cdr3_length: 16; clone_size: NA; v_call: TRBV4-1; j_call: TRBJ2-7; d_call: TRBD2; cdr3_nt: TGCGCCAGCAGCCAAGGGACGGGGGGGAGCTCCTACGAGCAGTACTTC; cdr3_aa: CASSQGTGGSSYEQYF
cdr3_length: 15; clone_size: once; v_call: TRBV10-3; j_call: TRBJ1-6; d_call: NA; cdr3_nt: TGTGCCATCAGTGGGGGCTTCGACAGTTCGTCACCCCTCCACTTT; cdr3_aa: CAISGGFDSSSPLHF
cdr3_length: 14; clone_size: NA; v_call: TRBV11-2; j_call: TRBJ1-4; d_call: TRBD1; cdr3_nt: TGTGCCAGCAGCTTGACAGGGGGTAATGAAAAACTGTTTTTT; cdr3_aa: CASSLTGGNEKLFF
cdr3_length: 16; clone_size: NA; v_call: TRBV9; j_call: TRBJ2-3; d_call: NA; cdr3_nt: TGTGCCAGCAGCGTCGGCAAGGACTGGCAACGGGATACGCAGTATTTT; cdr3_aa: CASSVGKDWQRDTQYF
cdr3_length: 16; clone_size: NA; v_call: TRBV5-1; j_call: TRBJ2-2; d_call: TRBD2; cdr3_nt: TGCGCCAGCAGCAGGACTAGCGGGGCGAACACCGGGGAGCTGTTTTTT; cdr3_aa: CASSRTSGANTGELFF
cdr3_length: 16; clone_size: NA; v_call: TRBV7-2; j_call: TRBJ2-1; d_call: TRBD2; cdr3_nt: TGTGCCAGCAGCCCCTCTAGCGGGGGGGCCATCTGGGAGCAGTTCTTC; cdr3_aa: CASSPSSGGAIWEQFF
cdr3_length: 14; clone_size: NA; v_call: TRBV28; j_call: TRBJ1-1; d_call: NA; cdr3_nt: TGTGCCAGCAGCCCGGGCGGCCGCGGGGCTGAAGCTTTCTTT; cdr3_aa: CASSPGGRGAEAFF
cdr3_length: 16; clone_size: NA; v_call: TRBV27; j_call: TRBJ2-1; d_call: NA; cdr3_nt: TGTGCCAGCAGCCAATCGGGACTCAGAGGATACAATGAGCAGTTCTTC; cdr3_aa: CASSQSGLRGYNEQFF